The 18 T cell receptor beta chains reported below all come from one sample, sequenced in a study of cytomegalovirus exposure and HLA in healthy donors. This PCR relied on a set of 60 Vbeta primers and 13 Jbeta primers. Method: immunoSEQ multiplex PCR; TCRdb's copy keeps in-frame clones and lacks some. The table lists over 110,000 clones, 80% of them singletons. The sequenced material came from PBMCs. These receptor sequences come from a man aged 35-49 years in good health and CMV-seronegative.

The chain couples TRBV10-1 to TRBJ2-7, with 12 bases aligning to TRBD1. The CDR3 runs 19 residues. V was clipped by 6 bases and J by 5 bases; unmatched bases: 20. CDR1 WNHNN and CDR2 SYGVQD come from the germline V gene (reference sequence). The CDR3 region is CASREGTGGDSGVCDEQYF. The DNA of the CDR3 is TGCGCCAGCAGAGAAGGGACAGGGGGCGACTCAGGGGTTTGTGACGAGCAGTACTTC.

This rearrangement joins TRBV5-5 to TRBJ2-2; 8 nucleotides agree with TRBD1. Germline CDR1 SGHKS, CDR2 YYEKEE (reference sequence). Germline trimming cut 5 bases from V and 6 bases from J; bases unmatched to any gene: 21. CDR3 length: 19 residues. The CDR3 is CASRPPGQARSYTAGELFF. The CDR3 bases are TGTGCCAGCAGGCCCCCGGGACAGGCTCGGAGTTACACTGCCGGGGAGCTGTTTTTT.

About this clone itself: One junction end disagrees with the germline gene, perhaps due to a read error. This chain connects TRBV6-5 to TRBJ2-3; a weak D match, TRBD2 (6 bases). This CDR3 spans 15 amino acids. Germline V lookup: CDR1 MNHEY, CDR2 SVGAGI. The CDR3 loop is CASTQGGPYTDAQYF. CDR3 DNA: TGTGCCAGCACCCAAGGAGGGCCTTACACAGATGCGCAGTATTTT.

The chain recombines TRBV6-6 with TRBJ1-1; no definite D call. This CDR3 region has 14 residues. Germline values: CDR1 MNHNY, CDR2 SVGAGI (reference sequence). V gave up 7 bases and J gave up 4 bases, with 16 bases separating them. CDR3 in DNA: TGTGCCAGCAAAGATGCAGGATATAGCACTGAAGCTTTCTTT. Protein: CASKDAGYSTEAFF.

The CDR3 loop is CASSLALSYEQYF. The DNA for the CDR3 is TGTGCCAGCAGCTTGGCTCTTTCCTACGAGCAGTACTTC. This sequence joins TRBV5-4 and TRBJ2-7; D remains unclear. V lost 0 bases and J 1 base, leaving 5 bases between the germline ends. Germline assignment: CDR1 SGHNT and CDR2 YYREEE (reference sequence). The CDR3 runs to 13 residues. The variable domain in full, completed from reference TRBV5-4 and TRBJ2-7, reads ETGVTQSPTHLIKTRGQQVTLRCSSQSGHNTVSWYQQALGQGPQFIFQYYREEENGRGNFPPRFSGLQFPNYSSELNVNALELDDSALYLCASSLALSYEQYFGPGTRLTVT.

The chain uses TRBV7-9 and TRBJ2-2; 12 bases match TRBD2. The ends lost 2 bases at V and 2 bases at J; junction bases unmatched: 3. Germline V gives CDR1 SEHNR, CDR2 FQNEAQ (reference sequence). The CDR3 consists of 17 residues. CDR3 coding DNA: TGTGCCAGCAGCTTACCTAGCGGGGGGGCCAACACCGGGGAGCTGTTTTTT. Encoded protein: CASSLPSGGANTGELFF.

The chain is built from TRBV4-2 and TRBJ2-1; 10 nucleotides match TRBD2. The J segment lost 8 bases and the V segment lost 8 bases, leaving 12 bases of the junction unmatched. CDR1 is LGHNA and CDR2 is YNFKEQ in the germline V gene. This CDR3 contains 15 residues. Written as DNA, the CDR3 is TGTGCCAGCTCCGCCGAGCGGGGGGGCCGCGATGAGCAGTTCTTC. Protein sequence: CASSAERGGRDEQFF.

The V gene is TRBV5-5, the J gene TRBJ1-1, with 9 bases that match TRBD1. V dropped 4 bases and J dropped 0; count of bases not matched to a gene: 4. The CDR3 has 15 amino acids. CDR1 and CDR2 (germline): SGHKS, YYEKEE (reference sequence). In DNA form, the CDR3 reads TGTGCCAGCAGCGGTACAGGGGGCCTGAACACTGAAGCTTTCTTT. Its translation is CASSGTGGLNTEAFF.

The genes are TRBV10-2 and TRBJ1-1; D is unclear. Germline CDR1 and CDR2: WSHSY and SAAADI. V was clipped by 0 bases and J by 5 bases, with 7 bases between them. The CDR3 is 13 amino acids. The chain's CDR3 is CASSESTGTEAFF. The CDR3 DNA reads TGCGCCAGCAGTGAGTCGACTGGGACTGAAGCTTTCTTT.

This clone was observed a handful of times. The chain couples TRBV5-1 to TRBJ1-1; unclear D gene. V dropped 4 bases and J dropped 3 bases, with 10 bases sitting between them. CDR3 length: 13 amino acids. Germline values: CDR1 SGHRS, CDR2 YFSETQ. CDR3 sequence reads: CASSPKRDTEAFF. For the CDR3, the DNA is TGCGCCAGCAGCCCGAAGAGGGACACTGAAGCTTTCTTT.

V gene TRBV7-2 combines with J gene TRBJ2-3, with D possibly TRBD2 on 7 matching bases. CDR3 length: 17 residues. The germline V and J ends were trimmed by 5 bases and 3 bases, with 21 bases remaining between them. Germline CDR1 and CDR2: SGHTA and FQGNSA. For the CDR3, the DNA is TGTGCCAGCAGCCCCTGGGGGGGCGGGGCGAGTACAGATACGCAGTATTTT. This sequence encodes CASSPWGGGASTDTQYF.

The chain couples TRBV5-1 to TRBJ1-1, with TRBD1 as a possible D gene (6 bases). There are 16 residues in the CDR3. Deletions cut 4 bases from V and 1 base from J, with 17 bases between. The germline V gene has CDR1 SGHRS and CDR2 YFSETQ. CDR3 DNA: TGCGCCAGCAGCCGGGTTCGGACAGCTAGGAACACTGAAGCTTTCTTT. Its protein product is CASSRVRTARNTEAFF.

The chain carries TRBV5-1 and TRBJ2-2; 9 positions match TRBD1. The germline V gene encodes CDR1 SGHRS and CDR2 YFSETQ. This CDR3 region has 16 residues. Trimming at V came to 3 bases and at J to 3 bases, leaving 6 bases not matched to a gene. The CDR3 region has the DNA TGCGCCAGCAGCTCCCCGGACAGGGGTGACACCGGGGAGCTGTTTTTT. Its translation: CASSSPDRGDTGELFF.

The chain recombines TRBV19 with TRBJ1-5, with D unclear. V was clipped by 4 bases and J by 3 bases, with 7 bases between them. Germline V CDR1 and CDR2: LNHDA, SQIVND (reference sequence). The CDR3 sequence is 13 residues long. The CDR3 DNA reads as TGTGCCAGTAGTAGCCAGTCCAATCAGCCCCAGCATTTT. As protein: CASSSQSNQPQHF.

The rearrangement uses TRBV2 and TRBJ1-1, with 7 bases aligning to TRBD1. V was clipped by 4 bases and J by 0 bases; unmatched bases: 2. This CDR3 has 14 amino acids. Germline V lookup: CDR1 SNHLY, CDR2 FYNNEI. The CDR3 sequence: CASSGQGVNTEAFF. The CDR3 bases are TGTGCCAGCAGTGGACAGGGCGTGAACACTGAAGCTTTCTTT.

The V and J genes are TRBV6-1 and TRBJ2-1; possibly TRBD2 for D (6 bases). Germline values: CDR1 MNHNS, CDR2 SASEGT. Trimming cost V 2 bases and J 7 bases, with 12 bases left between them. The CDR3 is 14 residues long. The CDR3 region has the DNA TGTGCCAGCAGTGAACTTATGGGGGGTAATGAGCAGTTCTTC. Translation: CASSELMGGNEQFF.

The chain's CDR3 is CASSLYREQYF. The CDR3 DNA sequence: TGTGCCAGCAGCTTATACAGGGAGCAGTACTTC. This chain links TRBV7-6 with TRBJ2-7; possible D gene TRBD1, 5 bases. V lost 2 bases, J lost 7 bases, and 6 bases lay in between. From germline, CDR1 is SGHVS and CDR2 FNYEAQ. The CDR3 is made up of 11 amino acids.

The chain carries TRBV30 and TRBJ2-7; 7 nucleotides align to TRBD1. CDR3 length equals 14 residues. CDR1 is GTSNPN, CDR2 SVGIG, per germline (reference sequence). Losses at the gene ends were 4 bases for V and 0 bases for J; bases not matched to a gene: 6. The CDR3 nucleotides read TGTGCCTGGAAGGGACAGACAACCTCCTACGAGCAGTACTTC. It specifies CAWKGQTTSYEQYF.